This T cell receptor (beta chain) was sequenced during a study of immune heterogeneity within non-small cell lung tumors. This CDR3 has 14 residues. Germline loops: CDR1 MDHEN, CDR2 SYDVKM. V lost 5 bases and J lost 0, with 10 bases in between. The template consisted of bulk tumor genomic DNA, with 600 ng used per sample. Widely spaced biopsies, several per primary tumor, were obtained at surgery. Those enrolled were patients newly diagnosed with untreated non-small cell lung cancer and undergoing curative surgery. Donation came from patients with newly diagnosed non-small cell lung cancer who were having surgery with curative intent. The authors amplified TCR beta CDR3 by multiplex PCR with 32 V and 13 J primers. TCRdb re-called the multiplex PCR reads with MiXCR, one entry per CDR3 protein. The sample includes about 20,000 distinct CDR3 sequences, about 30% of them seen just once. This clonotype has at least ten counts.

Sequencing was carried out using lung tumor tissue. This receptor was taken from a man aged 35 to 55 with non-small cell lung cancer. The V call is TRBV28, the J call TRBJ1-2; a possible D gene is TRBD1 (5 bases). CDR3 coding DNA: TGTGCCAGCAGTAGATGGGACTCTAACTATGGCTACACCTTC. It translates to CASSRWDSNYGYTF.